This entry features one TCR beta chain sequence. Its antigen is still unknown. The data were taken from a study of blood T cells in healthy people across ages. Study summary: Through template switching, about one barcoded beta molecule was captured per two T cells, as measured in model experiments.

A second PCR, run for roughly 6 to 11 cycles, used a sample-barcoded 5' primer plus a J-beta primer mix. From the 5' RACE reads, TCRdb called clonotypes with MiXCR, one entry per CDR3 protein. In the table there are 600,000 to 1,000,000 distinct CDR3 sequences, roughly 64% of which are singletons. Study findings and constraints: Both naive CD4+ cell counts and diversity were greater in long-lived donors than in aged donors.

CDR3 length equals 14 residues. V was cut by 6 bases and J by 4 bases, with 15 bases left in between. The sequencing sample was made of blood. The chain carries TRBV12-3 or TRBV12-4 and TRBJ1-2; perhaps TRBD1 as D (5 bases). This clonotype was sampled from a man in his thirties or forties in good health. The CDR3 protein is CASRLQVQGYGYTF. CDR3 in DNA: TGTGCCAGCAGGCTCCAGGTTCAGGGCTATGGCTACACCTTC.